What follows is one T cell receptor (beta chain) and its context. This CDR3 is built from 16 residues. Germline V gene lookup returns CDR1 MNHEY and CDR2 SVGAGI. V lost 4 bases, J lost 6 bases, and 19 bases lay in between. The data derive from a study of blood T cell repertoires in COVID-19. Generated by immunoSEQ multiplex PCR, the TCRdb table keeps only in-frame clones and is missing some. The sample consists of more than 150,000 clones, around 94% of them appearing once. The sample taken for sequencing was peripheral blood. The source of this sequence is a man aged 25 to 40 with COVID-19, enrolled during active disease. The V and J genes are TRBV6-5 and TRBJ1-5; D uncertain. This chain's CDR3 is CASSSGRGGMGQPQHF. The DNA for the CDR3 is TGTGCCAGCAGTTCAGGACGAGGAGGGATGGGTCAGCCCCAGCATTTT.